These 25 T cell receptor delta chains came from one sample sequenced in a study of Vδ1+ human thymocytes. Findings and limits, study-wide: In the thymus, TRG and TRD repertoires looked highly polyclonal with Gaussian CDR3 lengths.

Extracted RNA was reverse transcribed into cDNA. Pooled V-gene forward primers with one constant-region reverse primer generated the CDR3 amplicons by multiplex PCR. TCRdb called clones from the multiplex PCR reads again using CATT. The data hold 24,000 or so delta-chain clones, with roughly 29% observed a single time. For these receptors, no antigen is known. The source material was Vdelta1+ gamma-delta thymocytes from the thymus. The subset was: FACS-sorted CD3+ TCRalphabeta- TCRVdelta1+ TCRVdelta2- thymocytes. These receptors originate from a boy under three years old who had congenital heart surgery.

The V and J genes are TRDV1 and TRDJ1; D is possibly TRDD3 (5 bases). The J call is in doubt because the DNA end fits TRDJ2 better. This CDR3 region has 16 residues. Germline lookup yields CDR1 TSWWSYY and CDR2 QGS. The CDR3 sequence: CALGELGAWGPDKLFF. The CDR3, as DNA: TGTGCTCTTGGGGAACTTGGGGCTTGGGGCCCCGATAAACTCTTCTTT.

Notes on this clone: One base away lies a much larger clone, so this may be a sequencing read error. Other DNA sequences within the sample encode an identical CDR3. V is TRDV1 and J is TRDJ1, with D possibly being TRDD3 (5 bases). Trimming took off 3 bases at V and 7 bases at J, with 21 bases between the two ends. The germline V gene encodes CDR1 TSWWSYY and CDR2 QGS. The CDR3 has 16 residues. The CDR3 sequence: CALGDGNGIRGGKLIF. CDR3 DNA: TGTGCTCTTGGGGACGGCAATGGGATTAGGGGCGGTAAACTCATCTTT.

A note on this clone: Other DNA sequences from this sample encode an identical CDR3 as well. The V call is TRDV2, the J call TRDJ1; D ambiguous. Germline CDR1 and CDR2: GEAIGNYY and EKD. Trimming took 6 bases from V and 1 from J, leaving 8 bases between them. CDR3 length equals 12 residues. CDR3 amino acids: CACSLGTDKLIF. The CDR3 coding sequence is TGTGCCTGTTCTCTTGGCACCGATAAACTCATCTTT.

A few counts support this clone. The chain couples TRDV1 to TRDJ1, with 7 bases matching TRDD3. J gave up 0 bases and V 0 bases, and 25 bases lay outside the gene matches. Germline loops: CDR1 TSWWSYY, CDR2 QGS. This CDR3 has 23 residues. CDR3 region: CALGELLLGYPQGDQKYTDKLIF. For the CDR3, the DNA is TGTGCTCTTGGGGAACTCCTCCTAGGCTATCCCCAGGGGGATCAAAAGTACACCGATAAACTCATCTTT.

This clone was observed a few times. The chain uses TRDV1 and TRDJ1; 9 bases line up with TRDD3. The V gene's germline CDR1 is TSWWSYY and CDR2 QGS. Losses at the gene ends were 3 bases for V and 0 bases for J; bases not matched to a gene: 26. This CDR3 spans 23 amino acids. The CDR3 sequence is CALGDRFLSSLLGERGYTDKLIF. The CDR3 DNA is TGTGCTCTTGGGGATCGCTTTTTAAGTTCCTTACTGGGGGAAAGAGGGTACACCGATAAACTCATCTTT.

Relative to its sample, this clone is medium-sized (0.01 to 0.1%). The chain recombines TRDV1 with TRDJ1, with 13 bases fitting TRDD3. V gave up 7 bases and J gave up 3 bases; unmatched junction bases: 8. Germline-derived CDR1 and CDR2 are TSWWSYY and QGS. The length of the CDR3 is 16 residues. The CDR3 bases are TGTGCTCTTGTACCCACTGGGGGATACGCCGCCGATAAACTCATCTTT. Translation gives CALVPTGGYAADKLIF.

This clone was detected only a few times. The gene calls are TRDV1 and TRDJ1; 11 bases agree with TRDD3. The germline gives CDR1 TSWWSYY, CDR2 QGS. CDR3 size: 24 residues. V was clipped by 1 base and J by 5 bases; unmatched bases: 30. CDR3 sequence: CALGEPVFLSLRPLGDIEMDKLIF. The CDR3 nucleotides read TGTGCTCTTGGGGAACCAGTGTTCCTAAGCCTAAGACCACTGGGGGATATTGAGATGGATAAACTCATCTTT.

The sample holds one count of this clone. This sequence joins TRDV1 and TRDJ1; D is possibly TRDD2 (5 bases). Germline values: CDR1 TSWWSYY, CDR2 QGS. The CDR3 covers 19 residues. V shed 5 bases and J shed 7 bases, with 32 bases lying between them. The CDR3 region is CALGISPSTRAEDASKLIF. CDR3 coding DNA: TGTGCTCTTGGGATCTCGCCTTCGACTAGAGCGGAGGACGCCTCTAAACTCATCTTT.

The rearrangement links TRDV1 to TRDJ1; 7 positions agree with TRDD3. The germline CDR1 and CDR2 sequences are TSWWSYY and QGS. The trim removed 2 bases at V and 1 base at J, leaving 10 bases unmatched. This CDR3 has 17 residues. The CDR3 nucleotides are TGTGCTCTTGGGGAAAGGTATGGGGATAAGGGCACCGATAAACTCATCTTT. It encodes CALGERYGDKGTDKLIF.

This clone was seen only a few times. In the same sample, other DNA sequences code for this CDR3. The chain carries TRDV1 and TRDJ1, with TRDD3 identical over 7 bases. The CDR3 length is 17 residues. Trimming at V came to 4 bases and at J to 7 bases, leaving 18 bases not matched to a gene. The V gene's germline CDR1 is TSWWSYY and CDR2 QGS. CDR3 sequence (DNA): TGTGCTCTTGGGGTACATGTCGTTACTGGGGCTTTTGGTAAACTCATCTTT. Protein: CALGVHVVTGAFGKLIF.

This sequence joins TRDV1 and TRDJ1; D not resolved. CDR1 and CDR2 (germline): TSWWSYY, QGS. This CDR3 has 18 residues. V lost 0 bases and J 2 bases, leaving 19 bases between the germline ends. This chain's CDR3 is CALGELEARRGRTDKLIF. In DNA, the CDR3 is TGTGCTCTTGGGGAACTAGAGGCCCGACGGGGTAGGACCGATAAACTCATCTTT.

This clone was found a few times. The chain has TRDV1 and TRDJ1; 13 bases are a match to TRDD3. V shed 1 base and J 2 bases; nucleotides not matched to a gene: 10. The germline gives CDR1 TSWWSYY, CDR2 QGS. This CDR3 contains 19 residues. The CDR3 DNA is TGTGCTCTTGGGGAACCTACTGGGGGATACGCGGGGTTGACCGATAAACTCATCTTT. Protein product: CALGEPTGGYAGLTDKLIF.

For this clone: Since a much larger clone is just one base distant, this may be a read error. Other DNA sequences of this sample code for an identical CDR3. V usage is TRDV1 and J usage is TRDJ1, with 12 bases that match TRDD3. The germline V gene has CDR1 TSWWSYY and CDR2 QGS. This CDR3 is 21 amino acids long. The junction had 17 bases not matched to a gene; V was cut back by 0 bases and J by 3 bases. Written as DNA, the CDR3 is TGTGCTCTTGGGGAACTCTGGTTGACCCCGCCTGGGGGATACGCGGCCGATAAACTCATCTTT. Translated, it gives CALGELWLTPPGGYAADKLIF.

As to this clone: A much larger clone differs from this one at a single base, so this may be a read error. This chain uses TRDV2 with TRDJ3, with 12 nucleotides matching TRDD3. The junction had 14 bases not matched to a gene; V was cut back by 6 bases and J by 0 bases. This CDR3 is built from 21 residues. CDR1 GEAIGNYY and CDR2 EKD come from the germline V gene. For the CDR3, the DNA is TGTGCCTGTTCCAGGATAGGACTGGGGGATACCAGCTCCTGGGACACCCGACAGATGTTTTTC. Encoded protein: CACSRIGLGDTSSWDTRQMFF.

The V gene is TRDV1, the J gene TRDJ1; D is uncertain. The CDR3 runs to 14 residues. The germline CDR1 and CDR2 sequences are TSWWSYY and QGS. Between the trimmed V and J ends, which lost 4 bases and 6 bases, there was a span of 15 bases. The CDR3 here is CALGGRTEGHKLIF. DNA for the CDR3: TGTGCTCTTGGGGGTCGTACTGAGGGACATAAACTCATCTTT.

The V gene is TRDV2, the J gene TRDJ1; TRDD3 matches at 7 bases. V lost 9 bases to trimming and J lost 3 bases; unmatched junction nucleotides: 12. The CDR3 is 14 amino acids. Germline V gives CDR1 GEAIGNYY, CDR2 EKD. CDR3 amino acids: CATGCGIQSDKLIF. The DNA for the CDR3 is TGTGCCACCGGCTGTGGGATACAGTCCGATAAACTCATCTTT.

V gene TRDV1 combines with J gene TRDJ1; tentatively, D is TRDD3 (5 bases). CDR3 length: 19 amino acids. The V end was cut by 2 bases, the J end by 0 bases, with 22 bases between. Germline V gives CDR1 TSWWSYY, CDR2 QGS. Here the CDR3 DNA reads TGTGCTCTTGGGGAAGTTTATTACCGGGGGCCCCACTACACCGATAAACTCATCTTT. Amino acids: CALGEVYYRGPHYTDKLIF.

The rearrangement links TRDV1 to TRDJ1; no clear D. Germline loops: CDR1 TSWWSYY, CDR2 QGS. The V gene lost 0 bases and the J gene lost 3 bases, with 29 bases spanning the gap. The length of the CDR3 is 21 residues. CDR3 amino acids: CALGELVSPAPPWKVADKLIF. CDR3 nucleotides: TGTGCTCTTGGGGAACTAGTGTCCCCAGCCCCACCCTGGAAAGTTGCCGATAAACTCATCTTT.

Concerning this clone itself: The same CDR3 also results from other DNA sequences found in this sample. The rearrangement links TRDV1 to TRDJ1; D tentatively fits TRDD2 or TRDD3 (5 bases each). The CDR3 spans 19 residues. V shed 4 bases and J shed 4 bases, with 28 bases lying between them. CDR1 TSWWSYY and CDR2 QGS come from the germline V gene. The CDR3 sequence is CALGASNGWGRTFNDKLIF. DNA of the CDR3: TGTGCTCTTGGGGCTTCCAACGGTTGGGGTCGTACCTTCAACGATAAACTCATCTTT.

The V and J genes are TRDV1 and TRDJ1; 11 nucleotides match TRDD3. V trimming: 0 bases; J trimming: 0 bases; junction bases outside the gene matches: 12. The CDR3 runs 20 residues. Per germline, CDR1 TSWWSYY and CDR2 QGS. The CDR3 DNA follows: TGTGCTCTTGGGGAACTGTCAGGTTGGGGGATACGATCGTACACCGATAAACTCATCTTT. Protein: CALGELSGWGIRSYTDKLIF.

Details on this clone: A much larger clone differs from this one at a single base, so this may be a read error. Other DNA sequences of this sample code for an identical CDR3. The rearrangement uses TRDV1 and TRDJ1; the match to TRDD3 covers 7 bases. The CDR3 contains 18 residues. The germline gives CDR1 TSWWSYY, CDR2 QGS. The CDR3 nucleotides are TGTGCTCTTGGGGAACGAGCTTGGTGGGGGACAAACACTGATAAACTCATCTTT. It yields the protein CALGERAWWGTNTDKLIF.

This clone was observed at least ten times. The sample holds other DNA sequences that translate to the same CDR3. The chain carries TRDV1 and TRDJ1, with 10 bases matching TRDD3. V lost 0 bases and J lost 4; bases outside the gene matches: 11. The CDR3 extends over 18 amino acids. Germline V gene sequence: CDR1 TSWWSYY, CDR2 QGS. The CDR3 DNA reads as TGTGCTCTTGGGGAACTAAGAGTTCTGGGGGATAATCGCGATAAACTCATCTTT. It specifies CALGELRVLGDNRDKLIF.

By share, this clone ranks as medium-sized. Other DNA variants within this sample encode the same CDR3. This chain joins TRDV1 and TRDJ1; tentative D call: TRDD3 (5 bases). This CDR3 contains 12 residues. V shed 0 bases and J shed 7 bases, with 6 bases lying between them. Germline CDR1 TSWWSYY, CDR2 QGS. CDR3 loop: CALGELGGKLIF. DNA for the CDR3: TGTGCTCTTGGGGAACTAGGGGGTAAACTCATCTTT.

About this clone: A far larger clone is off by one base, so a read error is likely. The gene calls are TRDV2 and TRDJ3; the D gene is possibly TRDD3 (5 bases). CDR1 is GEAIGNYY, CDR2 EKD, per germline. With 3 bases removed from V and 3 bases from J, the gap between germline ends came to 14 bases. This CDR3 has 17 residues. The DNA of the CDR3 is TGTGCCTGTGACTCCGGTATACGCGTCTGGGACACCCGACAGATGTTTTTC. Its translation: CACDSGIRVWDTRQMFF.

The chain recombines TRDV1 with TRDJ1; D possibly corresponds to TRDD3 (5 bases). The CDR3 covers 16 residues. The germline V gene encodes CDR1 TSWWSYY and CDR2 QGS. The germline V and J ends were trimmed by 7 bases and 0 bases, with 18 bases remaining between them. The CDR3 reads CALEAGSVVNTDKLIF. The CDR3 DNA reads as TGTGCTCTTGAGGCGGGATCTGTAGTAAACACCGATAAACTCATCTTT.